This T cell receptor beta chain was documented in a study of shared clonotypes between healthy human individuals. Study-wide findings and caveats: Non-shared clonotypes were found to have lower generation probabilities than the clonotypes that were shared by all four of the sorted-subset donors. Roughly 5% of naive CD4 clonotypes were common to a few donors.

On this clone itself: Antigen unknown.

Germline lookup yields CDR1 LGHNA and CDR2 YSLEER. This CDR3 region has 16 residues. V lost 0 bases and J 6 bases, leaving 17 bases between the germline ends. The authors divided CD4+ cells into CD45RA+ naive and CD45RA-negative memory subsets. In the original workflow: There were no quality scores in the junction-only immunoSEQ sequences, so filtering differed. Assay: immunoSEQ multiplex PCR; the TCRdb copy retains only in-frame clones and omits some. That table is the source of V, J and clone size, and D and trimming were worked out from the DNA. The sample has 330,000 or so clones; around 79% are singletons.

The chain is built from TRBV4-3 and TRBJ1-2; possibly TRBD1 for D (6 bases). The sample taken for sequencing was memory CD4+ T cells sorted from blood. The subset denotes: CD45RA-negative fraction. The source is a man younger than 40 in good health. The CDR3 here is CASSQDGGHRGNGYTF. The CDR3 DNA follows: TGCGCCAGCAGCCAAGATGGGGGACACCGGGGGAATGGCTACACCTTC.